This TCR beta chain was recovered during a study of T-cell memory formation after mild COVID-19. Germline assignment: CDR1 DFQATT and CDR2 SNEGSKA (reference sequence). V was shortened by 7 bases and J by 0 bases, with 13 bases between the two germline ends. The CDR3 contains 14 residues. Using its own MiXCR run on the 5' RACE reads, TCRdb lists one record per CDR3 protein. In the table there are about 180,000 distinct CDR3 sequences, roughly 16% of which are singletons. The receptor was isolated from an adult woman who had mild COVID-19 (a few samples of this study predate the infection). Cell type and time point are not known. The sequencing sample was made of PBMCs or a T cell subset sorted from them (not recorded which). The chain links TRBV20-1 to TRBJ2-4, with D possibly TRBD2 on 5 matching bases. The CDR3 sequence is CSGSDSLAKNIQYF. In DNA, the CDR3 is TGCAGTGGCTCGGACTCCCTAGCCAAAAACATTCAGTACTTC.